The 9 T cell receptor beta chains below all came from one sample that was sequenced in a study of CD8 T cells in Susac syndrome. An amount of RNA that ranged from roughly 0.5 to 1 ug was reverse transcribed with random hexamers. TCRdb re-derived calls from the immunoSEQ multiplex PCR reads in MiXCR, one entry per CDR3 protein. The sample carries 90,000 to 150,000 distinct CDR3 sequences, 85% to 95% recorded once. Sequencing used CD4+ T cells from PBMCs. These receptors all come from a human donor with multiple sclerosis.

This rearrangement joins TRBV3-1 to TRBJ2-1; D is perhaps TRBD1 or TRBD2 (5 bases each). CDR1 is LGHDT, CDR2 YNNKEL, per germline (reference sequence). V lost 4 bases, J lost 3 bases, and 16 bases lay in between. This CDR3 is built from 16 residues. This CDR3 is CASSPLRGALYNEQFF. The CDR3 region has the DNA TGTGCCAGCAGCCCCCTAAGGGGAGCCCTCTACAATGAGCAGTTCTTC.

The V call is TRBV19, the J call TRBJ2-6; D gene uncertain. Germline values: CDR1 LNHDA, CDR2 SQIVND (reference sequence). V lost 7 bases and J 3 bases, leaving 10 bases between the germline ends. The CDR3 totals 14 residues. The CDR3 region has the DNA TGTGCCAGTAAACCCCCTTTTGGGGCCAACGTCCTGACTTTC. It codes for CASKPPFGANVLTF.

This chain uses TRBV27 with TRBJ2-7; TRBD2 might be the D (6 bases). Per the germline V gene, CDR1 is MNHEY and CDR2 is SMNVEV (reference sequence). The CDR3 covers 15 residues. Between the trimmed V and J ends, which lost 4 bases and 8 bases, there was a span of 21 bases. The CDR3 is CASSWRDFGGDQQYF. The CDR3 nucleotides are TGTGCCAGCAGTTGGCGGGACTTCGGTGGTGATCAGCAGTACTTC.

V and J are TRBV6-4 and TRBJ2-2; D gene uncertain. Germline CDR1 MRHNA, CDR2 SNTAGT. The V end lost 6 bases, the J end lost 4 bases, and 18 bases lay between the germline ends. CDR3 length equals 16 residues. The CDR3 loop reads CASSEVGAVGTGELFF. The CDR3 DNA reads TGTGCCAGCAGCGAGGTGGGTGCAGTCGGCACCGGGGAGCTGTTTTTT.

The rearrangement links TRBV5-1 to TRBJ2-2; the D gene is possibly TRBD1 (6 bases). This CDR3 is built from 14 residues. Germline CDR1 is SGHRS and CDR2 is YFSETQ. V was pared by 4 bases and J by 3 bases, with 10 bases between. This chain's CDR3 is CASSPQGDTGELFF. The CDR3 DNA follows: TGCGCCAGCAGCCCACAGGGCGACACCGGGGAGCTGTTTTTT.

The DNA for the CDR3 is TGTGCCAGCAGCCAAGGACCACCCCAGACGGTCCCAGAGACCCAGTACTTC. This codes for CASSQGPPQTVPETQYF. The chain employs TRBV3-1 and TRBJ2-5; D gene uncertain. CDR1 is LGHDT, CDR2 YNNKEL, per germline (reference sequence). V gave up 1 base and J gave up 4 bases, with 19 bases separating them. The CDR3 extends over 17 amino acids.

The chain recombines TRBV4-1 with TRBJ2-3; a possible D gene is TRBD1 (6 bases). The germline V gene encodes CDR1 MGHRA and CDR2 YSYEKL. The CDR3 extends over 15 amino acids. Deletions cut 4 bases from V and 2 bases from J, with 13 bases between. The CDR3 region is CASSPGQDFTDTQYF. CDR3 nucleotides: TGCGCCAGCAGCCCGGGACAAGACTTCACAGATACGCAGTATTTT.

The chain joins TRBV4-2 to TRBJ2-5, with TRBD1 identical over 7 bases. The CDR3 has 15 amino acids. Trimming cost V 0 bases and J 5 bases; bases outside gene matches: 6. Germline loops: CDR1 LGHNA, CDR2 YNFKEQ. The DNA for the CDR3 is TGTGCCAGCAGCCAAGATCCGGGGACAGAGGAGACCCAGTACTTC. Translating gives CASSQDPGTEETQYF.

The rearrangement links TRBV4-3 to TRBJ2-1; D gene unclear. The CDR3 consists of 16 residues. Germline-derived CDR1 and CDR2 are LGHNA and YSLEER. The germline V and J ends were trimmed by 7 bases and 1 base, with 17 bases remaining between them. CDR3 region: CASNRDPLGSYNEQFF. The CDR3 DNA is TGCGCCAGCAACCGAGACCCACTTGGATCCTACAATGAGCAGTTCTTC.